In this sample, the clone carrying this T cell receptor beta chain turned up many times. Diagnoses were established from clinical symptoms, serum thyroxine, TRAb, thyroid ultrasound and orbital computed tomography. These data are taken from a study of Graves' ophthalmopathy and Graves' hyperthyroidism. Amplifying from RNA transcripts, the study obtained TCR beta CDR3 regions. The first round was an RT-PCR with HTBI primers, and the second round was a multiplex PCR. TCRdb re-called the multiplex PCR reads through MiXCR, storing one row per CDR3 protein. This sample yields around 520,000 distinct CDR3 sequences, of which roughly 39% are seen a single time; 4% to 5% belongs to the top ten. The CDR3 totals 12 residues. The germline gives CDR1 DFQATT, CDR2 SNEGSKA (reference sequence). V dropped 6 bases and J dropped 4; count of bases not matched to a gene: 5.

This chain joins TRBV20-1 and TRBJ2-7, with 8 positions matching TRBD2. The source of this sequence is an adult man with Graves' hyperthyroidism. Material for sequencing was peripheral blood or thyroid tissue (not recorded which). CDR3 amino acids: CSAERESYEQYF. CDR3 DNA sequence: TGCAGTGCGGAGCGGGAGTCTTACGAGCAGTACTTC.